This TCR beta chain appears in the sequencing data of a study of blood T cells in healthy people across ages. Using a J-beta primer mix together with a sample-barcoded 5' primer, a second PCR was run for 7 to 11 cycles. TCRdb fed the 5' RACE reads into MiXCR, producing one record per CDR3 protein. The sample lists 650,000 or so distinct CDR3 sequences, more than 45% occurring once. This clonotype has a count of ten or more. The germline V and J ends were trimmed by 1 base and 3 bases, with 18 bases remaining between them. This CDR3 is built from 17 residues. Germline V gene lookup returns CDR1 MNHEY and CDR2 SMNVEV (reference sequence).

The sequence came from a woman aged 80 or over in good health. The chain combines TRBV27 with TRBJ2-5; D perhaps matches TRBD1 (6 bases). Sample: blood. DNA of the CDR3: TGTGCCAGCAGTTTATTCGCCGTAACAGGGCGAGAAGAGACCCAGTACTTC. It encodes CASSLFAVTGREETQYF.